This T cell receptor beta chain was sequenced in a study of blood T cell repertoires in COVID-19. Looking at the study overall: The analysed material was cDNA or gDNA that came from T cells, B-cell-depleted T cells, or PBMCs.

The protocol was immunoSEQ multiplex PCR, while the TCRdb copy is restricted to in-frame clones and leaves out a portion. The repertoire holds over 150,000 clones, with 83% as singletons. The germline CDR1 and CDR2 sequences are SGHAT and FQDESV (reference sequence). The CDR3 is 13 amino acids. Trimming left V 1 base short and J 9 bases short, with 10 bases between. This chain joins TRBV11-1 and TRBJ2-1, with a weak D call TRBD2 (5 bases). Sequencing was carried out using peripheral blood. This TCR was recovered from a woman aged 70 to 79 who had recovered from COVID-19. CDR3 DNA sequence: TGTGCCAGCAGCTTAGACCACGGGGTTGAGCAGTTCTTC. Translating gives CASSLDHGVEQFF.